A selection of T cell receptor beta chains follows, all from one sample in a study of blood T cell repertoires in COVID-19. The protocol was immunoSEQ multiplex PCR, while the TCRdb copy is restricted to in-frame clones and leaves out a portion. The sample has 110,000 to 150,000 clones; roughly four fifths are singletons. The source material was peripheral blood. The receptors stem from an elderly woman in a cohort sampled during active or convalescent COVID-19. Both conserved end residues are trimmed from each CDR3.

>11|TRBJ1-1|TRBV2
ASSPRDSLGAF
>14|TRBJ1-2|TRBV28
ASSAGTVGNGYGYT
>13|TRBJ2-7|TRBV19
ASSMKTGERYEQY
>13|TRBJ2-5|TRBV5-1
ASSPPGLEAETQY
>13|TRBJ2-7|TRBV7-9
ASSNPGGARYEQY
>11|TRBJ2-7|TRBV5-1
ASSLGRIYEQY
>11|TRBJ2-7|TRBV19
ASAARTSYEQY
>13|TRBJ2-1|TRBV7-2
ASSPPGLAGGPPF
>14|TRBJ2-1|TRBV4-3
ASTSSLASFNNEQF
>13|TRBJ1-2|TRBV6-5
ASSPGQTGDGGYT
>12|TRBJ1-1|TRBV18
ASSPGTGMSEAF
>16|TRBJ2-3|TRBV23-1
ASVYFSTSGGSTDTQY
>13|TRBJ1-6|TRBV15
ATRAGGSYNSPLH
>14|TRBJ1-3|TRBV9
ASSASRAYSGNTIY
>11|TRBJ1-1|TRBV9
ASTKWTGDEAF
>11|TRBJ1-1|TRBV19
ASSIGRFAEAF
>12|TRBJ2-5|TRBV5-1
ASSLGAVQETQY
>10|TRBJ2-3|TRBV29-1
SVEVGGDTQY
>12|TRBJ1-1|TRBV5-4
ASSLAAGITEAF
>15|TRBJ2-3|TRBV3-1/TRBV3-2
ASSPYLTGTPTDTQY
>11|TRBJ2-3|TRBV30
AWSHVGSDTQY
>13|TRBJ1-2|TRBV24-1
ATSDSNGRGMGYT
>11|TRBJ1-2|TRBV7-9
ASSPRGGYGYT
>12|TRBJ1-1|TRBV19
ASSIRGLNTEAF